The 7 T cell receptor beta chains given below trace back to one sample, sequenced in a study of shared clonotypes between healthy human individuals. CD45RO-negative CD8 cells positively selected for CCR7 made up the naive population, which excluded terminally differentiated effector memory CD45RA+ cells. The protocol was immunoSEQ multiplex PCR, while the TCRdb copy is restricted to in-frame clones and leaves out a portion. The profile shows some 2,100,000 clones, under 95% of them singletons. Sequencing was carried out using naive CD8+ T cells from PBMCs. The source of these receptors is a young man in good health. Some clones in this sample may be carry-over from other donors' samples.

J is TRBJ2-2 and V is TRBV6-5, with D unclear. The CDR3 runs 13 residues. V was pared by 6 bases and J by 5 bases, with 10 bases between. CDR1 MNHEY and CDR2 SVGAGI come from the germline V gene. The CDR3 nucleotides are TGTGCCAGCAGCACGACGAGGACCGGGGAGCTGTTTTTT. This translates into CASSTTRTGELFF.

The chain uses TRBV7-9 and TRBJ1-1, with 10 bases matching TRBD1. The V and J ends lost 4 bases and 4 bases, in that order; junction bases with no gene match: 3. The CDR3 is 14 residues long. In germline, CDR1 is SEHNR, CDR2 FQNEAQ (reference sequence). CDR3 sequence (DNA): TGTGCCAGCAGCTCGGGACAGGGGTTCACTGAAGCTTTCTTT. Translated, it gives CASSSGQGFTEAFF. Together with reference TRBV7-9 and TRBJ1-1, the CDR3 gives the full variable domain: DTGVSQNPRHKITKRGQNVTFRCDPISEHNRLYWYRQTLGQGPEFLTYFQNEAQLEKSRLLSDRFSAERPKGSFSTLEIQRTEQGDSAMYLCASSSGQGFTEAFFGQGTRLTVV.

Worth noting for this clone: Other DNA sequences in this sample translate to the same CDR3. The CDR3 sequence: CASSQDKTEAFF. The CDR3 bases are TGCGCCAGCAGCCAAGATAAAACTGAAGCTTTCTTT. The chain couples TRBV4-1 to TRBJ1-1, with D unresolved. CDR1 is MGHRA, CDR2 YSYEKL, per germline. The CDR3 length is 12 residues. V lost 0 bases and J lost 5, with 4 bases in between.

The J gene is TRBJ2-2, the V gene TRBV19; D is uncertain. Trimming took 5 bases from V and 5 from J, leaving 15 bases between them. Germline assignment: CDR1 LNHDA and CDR2 SQIVND (reference sequence). This CDR3 region has 15 residues. The CDR3 is CASSLVLLSTGELFF. The CDR3 nucleotides read TGTGCCAGTAGTTTGGTGCTTCTGAGTACCGGGGAGCTGTTTTTT.

This sequence joins TRBV7-6 and TRBJ2-3; weak D call: TRBD1 (7 bases). The CDR3 totals 16 residues. Per germline, CDR1 SGHVS and CDR2 FNYEAQ. V was clipped by 2 bases and J by 1 base, with 13 bases between them. The CDR3 nucleotides read TGTGCCAGCAGCTTATCAGGGGGGCGCGGCACAGATACGCAGTATTTT. It translates to CASSLSGGRGTDTQYF.

This sequence joins TRBV6-5 and TRBJ2-2, with D perhaps matching TRBD1 or TRBD2 (5 bases each). Per the germline V gene, CDR1 is MNHEY and CDR2 is SVGAGI. V was clipped by 1 base and J by 11 bases, with 17 bases between them. This CDR3 has 15 amino acids. The CDR3 protein is CASSYWGTGPLELFF. Written as DNA, the CDR3 is TGTGCCAGCAGTTACTGGGGGACCGGCCCCTTAGAGCTGTTTTTT.

The V call is TRBV9, the J call TRBJ2-1; 9 bases fit TRBD2. The CDR3 contains 15 residues. V was pared by 0 bases and J by 8 bases, with 6 bases of the junction left unmatched. Per germline, CDR1 SGDLS and CDR2 YYNGEE. In DNA form, the CDR3 reads TGTGCCAGCAGCGTAGTGGCTAGCGGGGCATATGAGCAGTTCTTC. It is translated as CASSVVASGAYEQFF.